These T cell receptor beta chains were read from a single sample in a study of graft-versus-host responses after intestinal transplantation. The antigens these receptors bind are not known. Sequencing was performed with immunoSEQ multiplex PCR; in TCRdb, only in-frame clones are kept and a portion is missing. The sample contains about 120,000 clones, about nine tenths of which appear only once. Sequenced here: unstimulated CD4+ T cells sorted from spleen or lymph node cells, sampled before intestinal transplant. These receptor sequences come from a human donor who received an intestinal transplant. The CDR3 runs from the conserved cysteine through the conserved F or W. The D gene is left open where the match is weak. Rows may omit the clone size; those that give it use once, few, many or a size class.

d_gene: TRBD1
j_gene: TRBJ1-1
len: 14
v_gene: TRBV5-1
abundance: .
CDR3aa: CASSADRVNTEAFF
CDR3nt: TGCGCCAGCAGCGCGGACAGGGTGAACACTGAAGCTTTCTTT

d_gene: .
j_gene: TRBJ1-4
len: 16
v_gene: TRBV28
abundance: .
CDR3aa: CASTKGGGRTNEKLFF
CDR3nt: TGTGCCAGCACCAAGGGCGGGGGACGTACTAATGAAAAACTGTTTTTT

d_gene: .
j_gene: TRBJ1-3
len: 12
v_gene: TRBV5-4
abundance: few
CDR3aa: CASSLGSTTIYF
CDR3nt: TGTGCCAGCAGCTTGGGCAGTACGACCATATATTTT

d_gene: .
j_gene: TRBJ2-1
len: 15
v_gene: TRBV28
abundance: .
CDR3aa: CASSAGVITYNEQFF
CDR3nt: TGTGCCAGCAGTGCAGGGGTGATCACCTACAATGAGCAGTTCTTC

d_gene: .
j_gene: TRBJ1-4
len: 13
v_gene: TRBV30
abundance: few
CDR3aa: CAWSMGWGEKLFF
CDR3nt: TGTGCCTGGAGCATGGGGTGGGGCGAAAAACTGTTTTTT

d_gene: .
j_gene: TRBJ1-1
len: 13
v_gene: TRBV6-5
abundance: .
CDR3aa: CASSYRGNTEAFF
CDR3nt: TGTGCCAGCAGTTACCGCGGGAACACTGAAGCTTTCTTT

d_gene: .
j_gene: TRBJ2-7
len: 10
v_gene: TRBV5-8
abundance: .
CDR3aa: CASTLREAYF
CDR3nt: TGTGCCAGCACCCTCCGGGAAGCGTACTTC

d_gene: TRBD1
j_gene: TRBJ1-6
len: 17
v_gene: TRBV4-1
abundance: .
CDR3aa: CASSHYPGQGINSPLHF
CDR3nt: TGCGCCAGCAGCCATTACCCGGGACAGGGGATCAATTCACCCCTCCACTTT

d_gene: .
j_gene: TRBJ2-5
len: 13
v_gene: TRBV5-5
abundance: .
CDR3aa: CASSYYGQETQYF
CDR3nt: TGTGCCAGCAGCTACTATGGGCAAGAGACCCAGTACTTC

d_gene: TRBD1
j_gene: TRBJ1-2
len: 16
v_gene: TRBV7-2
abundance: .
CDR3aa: CASSYQQGGINYGYTF
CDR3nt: TGTGCCAGCAGCTATCAACAGGGGGGGATTAACTATGGCTACACCTTC

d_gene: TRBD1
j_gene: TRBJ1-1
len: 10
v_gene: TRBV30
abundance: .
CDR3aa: CAWGQVEAFF
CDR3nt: TGTGCCTGGGGACAGGTTGAAGCTTTCTTT

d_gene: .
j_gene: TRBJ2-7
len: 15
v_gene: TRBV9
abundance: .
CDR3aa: CASSARGTAPYEQYF
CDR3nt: TGTGCCAGCAGCGCCCGGGGGACAGCCCCCTACGAGCAGTACTTC

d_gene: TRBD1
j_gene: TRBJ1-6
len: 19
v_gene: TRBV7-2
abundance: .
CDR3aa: CASSSPDRAGISYNSPLHF
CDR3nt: TGTGCCAGCAGCTCCCCGGACAGGGCAGGGATCTCCTATAATTCACCCCTCCACTTT

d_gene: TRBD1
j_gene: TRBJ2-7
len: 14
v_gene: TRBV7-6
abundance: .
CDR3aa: CASSRQTGSYEQYF
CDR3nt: TGTGCCAGCAGCAGACAGACAGGGAGTTACGAGCAGTACTTC

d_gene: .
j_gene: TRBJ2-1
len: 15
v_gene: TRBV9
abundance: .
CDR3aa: CASSIFDSSYNEQFF
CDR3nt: TGTGCCAGCAGCATTTTCGACAGTTCATACAATGAGCAGTTCTTC

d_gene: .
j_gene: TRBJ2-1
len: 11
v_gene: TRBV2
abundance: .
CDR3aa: CASSDAIEQFF
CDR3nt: TGTGCCAGCAGTGACGCTATTGAGCAGTTCTTC

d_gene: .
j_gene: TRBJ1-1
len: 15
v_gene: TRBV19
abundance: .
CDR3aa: CASSKGNRENTEAFF
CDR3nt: TGTGCCAGTAGTAAGGGGAACAGGGAAAACACTGAAGCTTTCTTT

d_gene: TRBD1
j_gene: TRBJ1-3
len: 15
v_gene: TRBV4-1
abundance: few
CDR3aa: CASSRTGDSGNTIYF
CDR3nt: TGCGCCAGCAGCCGTACAGGGGACTCTGGAAACACCATATATTTT

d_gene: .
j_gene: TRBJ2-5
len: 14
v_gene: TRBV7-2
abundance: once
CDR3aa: CASSLDRAGETQYF
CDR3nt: TGTGCCAGCAGCTTAGATAGGGCAGGGGAGACCCAGTACTTC

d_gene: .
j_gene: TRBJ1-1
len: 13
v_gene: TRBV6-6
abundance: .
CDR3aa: CASSYLAKREAFF
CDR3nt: TGTGCCAGCAGTTACTTGGCCAAGAGGGAGGCTTTCTTT

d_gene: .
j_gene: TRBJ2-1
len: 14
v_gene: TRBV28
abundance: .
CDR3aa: CASSSGTSYNEQFF
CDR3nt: TGTGCCAGCAGTTCCGGTACCTCCTACAATGAGCAGTTCTTC

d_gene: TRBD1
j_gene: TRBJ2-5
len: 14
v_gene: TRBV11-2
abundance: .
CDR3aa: CASSQDRGLETQYF
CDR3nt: TGTGCCAGCAGCCAGGACAGGGGGCTAGAGACCCAGTACTTC

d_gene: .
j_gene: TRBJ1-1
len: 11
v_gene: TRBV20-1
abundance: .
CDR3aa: CSARGGTEAFF
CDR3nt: TGCAGTGCTAGGGGAGGAACTGAAGCTTTCTTT

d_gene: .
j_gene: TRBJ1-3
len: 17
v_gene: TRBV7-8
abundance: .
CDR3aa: CASSSNHPGLNSNTIYF
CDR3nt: TGTGCCAGCAGCTCAAACCACCCGGGACTCAATTCAAACACCATATATTTT

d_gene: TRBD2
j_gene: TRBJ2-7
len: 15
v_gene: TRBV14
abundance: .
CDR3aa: CASSRGTSGPYEQYF
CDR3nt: TGTGCCAGCAGCCGCGGGACTAGCGGCCCCTACGAGCAGTACTTC

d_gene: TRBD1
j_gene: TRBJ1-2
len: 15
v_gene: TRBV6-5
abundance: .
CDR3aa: CASRPGQPANYGYTF
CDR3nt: TGTGCCAGCAGACCGGGACAGCCGGCCAACTATGGCTACACCTTC

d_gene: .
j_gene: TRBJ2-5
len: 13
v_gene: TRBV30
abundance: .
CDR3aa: CAWSIRIAETQYF
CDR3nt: TGTGCCTGGAGTATCCGGATAGCAGAGACCCAGTACTTC

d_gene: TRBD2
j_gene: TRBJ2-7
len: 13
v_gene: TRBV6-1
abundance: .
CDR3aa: CASLSGSSYEQYF
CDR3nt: TGTGCCAGCCTTAGCGGGAGTTCCTACGAGCAGTACTTC

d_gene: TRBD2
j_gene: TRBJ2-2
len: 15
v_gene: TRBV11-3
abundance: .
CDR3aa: CASSLLAGGIGELFF
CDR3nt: TGTGCCAGCAGCTTATTAGCGGGGGGGATCGGGGAGCTGTTTTTT

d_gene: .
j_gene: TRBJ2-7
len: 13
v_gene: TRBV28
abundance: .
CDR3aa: CASRTTPSYEQYF
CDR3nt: TGTGCCAGCAGGACTACACCCTCCTACGAGCAGTACTTC

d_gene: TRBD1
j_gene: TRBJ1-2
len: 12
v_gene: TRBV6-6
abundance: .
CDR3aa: CASGGQGRGYTF
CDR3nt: TGTGCCAGCGGAGGACAGGGTCGTGGCTACACCTTC

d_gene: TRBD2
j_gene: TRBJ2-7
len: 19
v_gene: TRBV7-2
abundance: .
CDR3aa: CASSPGRGLAGGPSYEQYF
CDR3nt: TGTGCCAGCAGCCCAGGGCGCGGACTAGCGGGAGGGCCCTCCTACGAGCAGTACTTC

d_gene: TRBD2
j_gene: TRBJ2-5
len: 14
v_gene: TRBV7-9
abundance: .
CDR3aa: CASSPGTSGQTQYF
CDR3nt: TGTGCCAGCAGTCCCGGGACTAGCGGACAGACCCAGTACTTC

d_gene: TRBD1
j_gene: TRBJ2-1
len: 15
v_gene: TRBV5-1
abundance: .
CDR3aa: CASSITGDSYNEQFF
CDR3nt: TGCGCCAGCAGCATTACAGGGGACTCCTACAATGAGCAGTTCTTC

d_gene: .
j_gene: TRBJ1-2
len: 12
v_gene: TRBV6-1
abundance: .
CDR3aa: CASSGQLGGYTF
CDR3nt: TGTGCCAGCAGCGGACAGTTAGGGGGCTACACCTTC

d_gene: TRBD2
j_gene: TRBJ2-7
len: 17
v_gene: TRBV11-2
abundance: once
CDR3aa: CASSPSPPSGALYEQYF
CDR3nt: TGTGCCAGCAGCCCGTCGCCGCCTAGCGGGGCCCTCTACGAGCAGTACTTC

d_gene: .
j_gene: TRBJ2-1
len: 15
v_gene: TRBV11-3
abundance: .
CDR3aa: CASSAQGLLGNEQFF
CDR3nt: TGTGCCAGCAGCGCACAGGGACTATTAGGCAATGAGCAGTTCTTC

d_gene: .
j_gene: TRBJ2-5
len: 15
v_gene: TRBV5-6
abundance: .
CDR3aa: CASSQTRGVGETQYF
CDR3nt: TGTGCCAGCAGCCAAACCAGGGGAGTTGGGGAGACCCAGTACTTC

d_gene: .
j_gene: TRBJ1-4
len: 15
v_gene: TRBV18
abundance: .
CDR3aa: CASRGEMGPGEKLFF
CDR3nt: TGTGCCAGCCGCGGGGAGATGGGACCTGGTGAAAAACTGTTTTTT

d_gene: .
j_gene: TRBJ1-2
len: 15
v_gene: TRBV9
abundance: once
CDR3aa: CASSPDPARSYGYTF
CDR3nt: TGTGCCAGCAGCCCCGACCCAGCCAGGTCCTATGGCTACACCTTC

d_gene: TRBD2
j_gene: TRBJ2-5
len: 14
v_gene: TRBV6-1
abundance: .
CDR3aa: CASSEQYGGETQYF
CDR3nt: TGTGCCAGCAGTGAACAGTACGGGGGGGAGACCCAGTACTTC

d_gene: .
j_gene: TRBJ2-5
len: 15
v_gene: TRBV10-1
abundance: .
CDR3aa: CASTSPRRVGETQYF
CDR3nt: TGCGCCAGCACCTCCCCCCGCAGGGTGGGAGAGACCCAGTACTTC

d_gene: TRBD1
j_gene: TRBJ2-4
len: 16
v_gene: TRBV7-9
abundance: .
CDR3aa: CASSRTGGLAKNIQYF
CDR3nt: TGTGCCAGCAGTCGTACAGGGGGCTTAGCCAAAAACATTCAGTACTTC

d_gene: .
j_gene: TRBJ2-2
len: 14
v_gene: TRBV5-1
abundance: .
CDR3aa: CASSPSPVAGELFF
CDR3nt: TGCGCCAGCAGCCCTTCCCCAGTTGCCGGGGAGCTGTTTTTT

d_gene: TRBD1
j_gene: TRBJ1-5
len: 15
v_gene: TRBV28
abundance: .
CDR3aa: CASSLRDRPNQPQHF
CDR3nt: TGTGCCAGCAGTCTCCGGGACAGGCCGAATCAGCCCCAGCATTTT

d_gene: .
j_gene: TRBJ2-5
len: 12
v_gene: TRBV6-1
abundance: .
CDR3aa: CASSATEETQYF
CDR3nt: TGTGCCAGCAGTGCGACTGAAGAGACCCAGTACTTC

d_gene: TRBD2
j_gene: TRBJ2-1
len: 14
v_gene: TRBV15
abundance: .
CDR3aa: CATSRTSGSREQFF
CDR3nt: TGTGCCACCAGCAGGACTAGCGGGAGTCGAGAGCAGTTCTTC

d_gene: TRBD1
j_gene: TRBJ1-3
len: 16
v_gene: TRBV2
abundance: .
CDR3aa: CASSEARQGLGNTIYF
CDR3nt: TGTGCCAGCAGTGAAGCCCGACAGGGATTGGGAAACACCATATATTTT

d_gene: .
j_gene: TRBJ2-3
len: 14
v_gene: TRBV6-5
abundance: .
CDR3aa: CASSLAVSTDTQYF
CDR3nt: TGTGCCAGCAGCTTAGCGGTCTCCACAGATACGCAGTATTTT

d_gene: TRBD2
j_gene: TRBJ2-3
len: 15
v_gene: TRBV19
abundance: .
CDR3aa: CASTRTSGTADTQYF
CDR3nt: TGTGCCAGTACACGGACTAGCGGGACTGCAGATACGCAGTATTTT

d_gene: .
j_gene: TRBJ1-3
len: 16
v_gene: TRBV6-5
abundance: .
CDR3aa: CASSYAGVRGGNTIYF
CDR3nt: TGTGCCAGCAGTTACGCGGGGGTTAGGGGTGGAAACACCATATATTTT

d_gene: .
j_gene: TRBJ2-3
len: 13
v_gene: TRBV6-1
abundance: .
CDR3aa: CASSAQFTDTQYF
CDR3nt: TGTGCCAGCAGTGCTCAGTTCACAGATACGCAGTATTTT